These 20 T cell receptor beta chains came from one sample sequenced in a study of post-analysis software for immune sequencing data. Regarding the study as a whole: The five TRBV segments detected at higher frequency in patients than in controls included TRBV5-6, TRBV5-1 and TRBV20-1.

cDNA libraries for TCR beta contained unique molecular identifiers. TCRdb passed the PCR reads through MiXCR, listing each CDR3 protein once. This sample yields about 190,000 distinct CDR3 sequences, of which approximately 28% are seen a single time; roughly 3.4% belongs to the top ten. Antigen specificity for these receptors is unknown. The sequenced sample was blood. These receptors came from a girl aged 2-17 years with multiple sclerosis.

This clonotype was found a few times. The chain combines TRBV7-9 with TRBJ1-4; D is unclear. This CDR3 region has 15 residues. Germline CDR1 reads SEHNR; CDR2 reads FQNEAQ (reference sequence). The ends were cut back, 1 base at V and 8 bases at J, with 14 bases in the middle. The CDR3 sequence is CASSLVGVEGEKLFF. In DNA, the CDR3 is TGTGCCAGCAGCTTAGTCGGCGTGGAGGGCGAAAAACTGTTTTTT.

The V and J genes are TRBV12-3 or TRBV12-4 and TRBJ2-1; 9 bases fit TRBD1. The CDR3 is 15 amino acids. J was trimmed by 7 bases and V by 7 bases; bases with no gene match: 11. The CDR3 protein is CASTVGQGSWNEQFF. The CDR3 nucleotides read TGTGCCAGCACCGTGGGACAGGGTAGTTGGAATGAGCAGTTCTTC.

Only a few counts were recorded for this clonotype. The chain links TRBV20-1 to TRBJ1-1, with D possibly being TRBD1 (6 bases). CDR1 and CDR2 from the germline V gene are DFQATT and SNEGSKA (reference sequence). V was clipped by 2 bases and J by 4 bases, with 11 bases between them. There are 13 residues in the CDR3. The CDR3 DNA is TGCAGTGCTAGACCCACAGGGAGCACTGAAGCTTTCTTT. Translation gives CSARPTGSTEAFF.

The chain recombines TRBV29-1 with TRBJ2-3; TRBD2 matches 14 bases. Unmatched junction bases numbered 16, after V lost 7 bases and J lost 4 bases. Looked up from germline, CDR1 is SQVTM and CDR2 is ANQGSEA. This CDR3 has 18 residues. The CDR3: CSAVPSGTSGSPPDTQYF. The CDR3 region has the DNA TGCAGCGCAGTCCCCTCCGGGACTAGCGGGAGTCCCCCAGATACGCAGTATTTT.

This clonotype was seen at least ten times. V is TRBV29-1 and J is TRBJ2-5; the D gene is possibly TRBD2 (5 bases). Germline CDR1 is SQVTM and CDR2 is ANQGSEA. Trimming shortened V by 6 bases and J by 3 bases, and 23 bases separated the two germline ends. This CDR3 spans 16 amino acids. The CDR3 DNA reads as TGCAGCGTCCTTATTTGGCGCCGGGGTGGAAAAGAGACCCAGTACTTC. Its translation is CSVLIWRRGGKETQYF.

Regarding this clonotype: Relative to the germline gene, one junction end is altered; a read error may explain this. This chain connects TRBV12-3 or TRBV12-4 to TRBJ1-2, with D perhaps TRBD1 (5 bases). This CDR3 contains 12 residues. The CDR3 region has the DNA TGTGCCGGCAGTTTTAGCGGGGCTGGCTACACCTTC. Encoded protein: CAGSFSGAGYTF.

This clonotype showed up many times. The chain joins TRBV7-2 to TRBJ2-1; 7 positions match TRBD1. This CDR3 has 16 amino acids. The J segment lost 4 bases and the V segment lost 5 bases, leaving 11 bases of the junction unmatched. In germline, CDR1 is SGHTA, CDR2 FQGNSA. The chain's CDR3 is CASSRTGTELYNEQFF. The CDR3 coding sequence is TGTGCCAGCAGCAGAACCGGGACAGAGCTTTACAATGAGCAGTTCTTC.

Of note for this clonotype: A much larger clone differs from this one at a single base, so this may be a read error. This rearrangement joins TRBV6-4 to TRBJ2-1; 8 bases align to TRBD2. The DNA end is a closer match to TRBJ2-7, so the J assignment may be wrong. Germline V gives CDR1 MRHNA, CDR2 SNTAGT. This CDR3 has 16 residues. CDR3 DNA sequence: TGTGCCAGCAGTGACCCGGGGGGGCCCCCCTACAATGAGCAGTACTTC. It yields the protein CASSDPGGPPYNEQYF.

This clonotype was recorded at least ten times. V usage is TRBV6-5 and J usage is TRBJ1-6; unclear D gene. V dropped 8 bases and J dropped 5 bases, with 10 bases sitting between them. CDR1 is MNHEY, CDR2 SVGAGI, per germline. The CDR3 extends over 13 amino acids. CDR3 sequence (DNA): TGTGCCAGCCAGCCTAGGCATAATTCACCCCTCCACTTT. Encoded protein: CASQPRHNSPLHF.

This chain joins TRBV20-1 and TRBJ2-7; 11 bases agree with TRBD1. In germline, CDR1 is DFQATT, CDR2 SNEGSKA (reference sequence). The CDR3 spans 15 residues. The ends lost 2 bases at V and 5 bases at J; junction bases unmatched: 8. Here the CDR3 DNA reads TGCAGTGCTAGAACCCTCGGACAGGGGGCCAACGAGCAGTACTTC. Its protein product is CSARTLGQGANEQYF.

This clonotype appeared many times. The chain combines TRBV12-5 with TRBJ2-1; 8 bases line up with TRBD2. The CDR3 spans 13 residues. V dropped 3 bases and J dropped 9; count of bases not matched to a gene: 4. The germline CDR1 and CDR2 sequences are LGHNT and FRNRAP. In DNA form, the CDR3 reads TGTGCTAGTGGTTTCCGGAGCGGGGGTGAGCAGTTCTTC. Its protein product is CASGFRSGGEQFF. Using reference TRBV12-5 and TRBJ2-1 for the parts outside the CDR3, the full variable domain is DARVTQTPRHKVTEMGQEVTMRCQPILGHNTVFWYRQTMMQGLELLAYFRNRAPLDDSGMPKDRFSAEMPDATLATLKIQPSEPRDSAVYFCASGFRSGGEQFFGPGTRLTVL.

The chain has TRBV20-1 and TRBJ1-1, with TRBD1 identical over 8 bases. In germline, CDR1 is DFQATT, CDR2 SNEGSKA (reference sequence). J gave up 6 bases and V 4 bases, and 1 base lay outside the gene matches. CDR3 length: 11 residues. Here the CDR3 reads CSAIQGAEAFF. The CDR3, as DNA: TGCAGTGCTATACAGGGGGCTGAAGCTTTCTTT.

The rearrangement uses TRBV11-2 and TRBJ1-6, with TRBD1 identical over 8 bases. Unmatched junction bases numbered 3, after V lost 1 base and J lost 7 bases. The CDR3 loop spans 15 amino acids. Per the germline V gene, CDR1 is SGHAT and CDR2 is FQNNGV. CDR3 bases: TGTGCCAGCAGCTTAGGGCAGGGGGCAAATTCACCCCTCCACTTT. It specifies CASSLGQGANSPLHF. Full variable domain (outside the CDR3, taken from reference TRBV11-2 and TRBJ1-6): EAGVAQSPRYKIIEKRQSVAFWCNPISGHATLYWYQQILGQGPKLLIQFQNNGVVDDSQLPKDRFSAERLKGVDSTLKIQPAKLEDSAVYLCASSLGQGANSPLHFGNGTRLTVT.

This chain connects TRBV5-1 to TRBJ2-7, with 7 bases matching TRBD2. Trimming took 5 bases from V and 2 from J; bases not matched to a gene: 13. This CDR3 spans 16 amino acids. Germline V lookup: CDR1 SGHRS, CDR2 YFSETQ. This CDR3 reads CASSPLGGRGTYEQYF. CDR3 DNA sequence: TGCGCCAGCAGTCCCCTCGGAGGGAGGGGAACCTACGAGCAGTACTTC.

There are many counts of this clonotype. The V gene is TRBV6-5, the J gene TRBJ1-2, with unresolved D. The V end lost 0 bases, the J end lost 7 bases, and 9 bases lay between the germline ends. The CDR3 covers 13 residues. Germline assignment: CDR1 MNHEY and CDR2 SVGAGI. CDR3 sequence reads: CASSYSPGSGYTF. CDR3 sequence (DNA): TGTGCCAGCAGTTACTCGCCGGGGTCTGGCTACACCTTC.

The CDR3 DNA reads as TGTGCCAGCGGCCCTAAGTCTAGGGCCGAGCAGTACTTC. The encoded protein is CASGPKSRAEQYF. The chain has TRBV14 and TRBJ2-7; D unclear. This CDR3 is built from 13 residues. Trimming took 8 bases from V and 6 from J, leaving 17 bases between them. Germline CDR1 is SGHDN and CDR2 is FVKESK. Drawing the rest from reference TRBV14 and TRBJ2-7, the complete variable domain is EAGVTQFPSHSVIEKGQTVTLRCDPISGHDNLYWYRRVMGKEIKFLLHFVKESKQDESGMPNNRFLAERTGGTYSTLKVQPAELEDSGVYFCASGPKSRAEQYFGPGTRLTVT.

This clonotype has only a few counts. CDR3 amino acids: CASRTTGGTGELFF. The DNA for the CDR3 is TGTGCCAGCAGGACCACAGGTGGCACCGGGGAGCTGTTTTTT. The V and J genes are TRBV7-2 and TRBJ2-2; D may be TRBD1 (5 bases). Trimming removed 6 bases at V and 4 bases at J, with 12 bases between. This CDR3 is built from 14 residues. CDR1 and CDR2 from the germline V gene are SGHTA and FQGNSA.

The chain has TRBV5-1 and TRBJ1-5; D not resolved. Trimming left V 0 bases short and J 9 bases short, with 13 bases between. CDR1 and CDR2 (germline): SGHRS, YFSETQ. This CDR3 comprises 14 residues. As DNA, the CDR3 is TGCGCCAGCAGCTTGGAGGGAGGTCGTCGGCCCCAGCATTTT. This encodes CASSLEGGRRPQHF.

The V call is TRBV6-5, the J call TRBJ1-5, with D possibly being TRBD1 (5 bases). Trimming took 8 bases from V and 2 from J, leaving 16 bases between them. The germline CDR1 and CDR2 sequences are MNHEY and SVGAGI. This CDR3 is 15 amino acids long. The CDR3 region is CASSRDRGGNQPQHF. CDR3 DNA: TGTGCCAGCTCGCGGGATAGGGGAGGCAATCAGCCCCAGCATTTT.

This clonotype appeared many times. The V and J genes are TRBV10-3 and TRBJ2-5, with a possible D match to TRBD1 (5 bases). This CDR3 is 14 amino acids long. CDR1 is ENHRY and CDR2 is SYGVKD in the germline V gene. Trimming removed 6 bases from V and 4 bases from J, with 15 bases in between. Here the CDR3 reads CAISDPGLGETQYF. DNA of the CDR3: TGTGCCATCAGCGACCCAGGGTTAGGAGAGACCCAGTACTTC.